These 30 T cell receptor beta chains share one sample of origin, sequenced in a study of OX40 agonist ivuxolimab in advanced cancers. Clones were sequenced by immunoSEQ multiplex PCR, and TCRdb holds only the in-frame ones, with some missing. The sample comprises tens of thousands of clones, roughly four fifths of which are singletons, and 0.4% to 0.45% rests with the top ten. This material consisted of CD4+ or CD8+ T cells sorted from blood, taken in a trial of the OX40 agonist ivuxolimab. All receptors derive from an adult with an advanced solid tumor such as melanoma, head and neck, liver or kidney cancer.

This clone has only one observation. The chain has TRBV5-6 and TRBJ1-1; a weak D match, TRBD1 (5 bases). Trimming took 4 bases from V and 10 from J, leaving 20 bases between them. The CDR3 has 14 residues. CDR1 and CDR2 from the germline V gene are SGHDT and YYEEEE. For the CDR3, the DNA is TGTGCCAGCAGCCAGAGAGGGACTTCACCGGGAGCTTTCTTT. This encodes CASSQRGTSPGAFF.

This sequence joins TRBV29-1 and TRBJ1-1; D uncertain. V was clipped by 4 bases and J by 1 base, with 7 bases between them. Germline values: CDR1 SQVTM, CDR2 ANQGSEA. CDR3 length: 12 residues. The DNA of the CDR3 is TGCAGCGTTGGGCAGCCGAACACTGAAGCTTTCTTT. Translating gives CSVGQPNTEAFF.

The V gene is TRBV14, the J gene TRBJ1-4, with D tentatively TRBD1 (5 bases). V was clipped by 4 bases and J by 5 bases, with 8 bases between them. The germline gives CDR1 SGHDN, CDR2 FVKESK. CDR3 size: 13 residues. CDR3 protein: CASSRGQNEKLFF. In DNA form, the CDR3 reads TGTGCCAGCAGCCGAGGACAAAATGAAAAACTGTTTTTT.

The CDR3 loop is CASSRTGTGINQPQHF. The CDR3 DNA follows: TGTGCCAGTAGTCGAACCGGGACAGGGATTAATCAGCCCCAGCATTTT. J is TRBJ1-5 and V is TRBV19, with 9 nucleotides matching TRBD1. Germline-derived CDR1 and CDR2 are LNHDA and SQIVND (reference sequence). Trimming at V came to 5 bases and at J to 4 bases, leaving 9 bases not matched to a gene. The CDR3 consists of 16 residues. The full variable domain, completed using reference TRBV19 and TRBJ1-5, is DGGITQSPKYLFRKEGQNVTLSCEQNLNHDAMYWYRQDPGQGLRLIYYSQIVNDFQKGDIAEGYSVSREKKESFPLTVTSAQKNPTAFYLCASSRTGTGINQPQHFGDGTRLSIL.

The chain carries TRBV7-3 and TRBJ2-7; TRBD1 agrees at 7 bases. Trimming removed 3 bases from V and 6 bases from J; junction bases left unmatched: 8. CDR1 and CDR2 (germline): SGHTA, FQGTGA. This CDR3 is 14 amino acids long. DNA for the CDR3: TGTGCCAGCAGCTTTAGCACAGGGGAGTTCGAGCAGTACGTC. Its translation is CASSFSTGEFEQYV.

This chain links TRBV29-1 with TRBJ2-3, with TRBD2 matching 12 bases. J gave up 5 bases and V 6 bases, and 12 bases lay outside the gene matches. CDR1 is SQVTM and CDR2 is ANQGSEA in the germline V gene. This CDR3 comprises 16 residues. CDR3 nucleotide sequence: TGCAGCGTACCGACTAGCGGGGGATTCAAGGGAGATACGCAGTATTTT. It yields the protein CSVPTSGGFKGDTQYF.

The chain uses TRBV7-3 and TRBJ2-4; D possibly corresponds to TRBD1 (7 bases). CDR1 and CDR2 (germline): SGHTA, FQGTGA. The CDR3 totals 15 residues. V was trimmed by 5 bases and J by 2 bases, leaving 13 bases between them. The CDR3 DNA follows: TGTGCCAGCAGCGCTCAGGGGGGCCCCAAAAACATTCAGTACTTC. Protein product: CASSAQGGPKNIQYF.

This chain connects TRBV9 to TRBJ1-1; the match to TRBD1 covers 10 bases. The trim removed 3 bases at V and 11 bases at J, leaving 10 bases unmatched. The CDR3 has 14 amino acids. In germline, CDR1 is SGDLS, CDR2 YYNGEE. CDR3 nucleotide sequence: TGTGCCAGCAGCGCGGGACAGGGGCCCTCGGAGGCTTTCTTT. It encodes CASSAGQGPSEAFF. Together with reference TRBV9 and TRBJ1-1, the CDR3 gives the full variable domain: DSGVTQTPKHLITATGQRVTLRCSPRSGDLSVYWYQQSLDQGLQFLIQYYNGEERAKGNILERFSAQQFPDLHSELNLSSLELGDSALYFCASSAGQGPSEAFFGQGTRLTVV.

The chain links TRBV5-5 to TRBJ2-1; 9 nucleotides line up with TRBD2. CDR1 and CDR2 from the germline V gene are SGHKS and YYEKEE (reference sequence). Losses at the gene ends were 4 bases for V and 3 bases for J; bases not matched to a gene: 8. The length of the CDR3 is 16 residues. CDR3 nucleotides: TGTGCCAGCAGCCGGCGACTAGCGGCGGACTACAATGAGCAGTTCTTC. Translating it yields CASSRRLAADYNEQFF.

The CDR3 nucleotides read TGTGCCAGCAGCCCCGCGGGGGGGACAGCATACAATGAGCAGTTCTTC. Amino acids: CASSPAGGTAYNEQFF. The chain combines TRBV11-3 with TRBJ2-1; 9 bases match TRBD2. The trim removed 5 bases at V and 4 bases at J, leaving 9 bases unmatched. The CDR3 sequence is 16 residues long. Germline CDR1 and CDR2: SGHNT and YENEEA.

The V call is TRBV28, the J call TRBJ1-1; 8 bases fit TRBD1. Looked up from germline, CDR1 is MDHEN and CDR2 is SYDVKM. The V and J ends lost 7 bases and 5 bases, in that order; junction bases with no gene match: 9. CDR3 length: 14 amino acids. The CDR3 here is CASKPPGGSTEAFF. For the CDR3, the DNA is TGTGCCAGCAAACCGCCAGGGGGCTCGACTGAAGCTTTCTTT.

The sample holds one count of this clone. V and J are TRBV7-8 and TRBJ1-6; unclear D gene. The CDR3 runs 15 residues. Germline V gene sequence: CDR1 SGHVS, CDR2 FQNEAQ. The V gene lost 3 bases and the J gene lost 6 bases, with 12 bases spanning the gap. The CDR3 region has the DNA TGTGCCAGCAGCTTTGTACGCCAATCTAATTCACCCCTCCACTTT. Protein sequence: CASSFVRQSNSPLHF.

This clone has just a few counts. This chain links TRBV7-6 with TRBJ2-5, with TRBD2 identical over 7 bases. CDR1 is SGHVS and CDR2 is FNYEAQ in the germline V gene. Trimming took 2 bases from V and 4 from J; bases not matched to a gene: 4. CDR3 length equals 14 residues. This CDR3 is CASSLTGGVETQYF. DNA for the CDR3: TGTGCCAGCAGCTTAACGGGAGGTGTAGAGACCCAGTACTTC.

The chain has TRBV5-4 and TRBJ2-3; D is undetermined. From germline, CDR1 is SGHNT and CDR2 YYREEE (reference sequence). This CDR3 is 15 amino acids long. Deletions cut 0 bases from V and 1 base from J, with 9 bases between. This CDR3 is CASSLGATGTDTQYF. The CDR3 DNA is TGTGCCAGCAGCTTGGGGGCCACGGGCACAGATACGCAGTATTTT. The whole variable domain, remainder taken from reference TRBV5-4 and TRBJ2-3, is ETGVTQSPTHLIKTRGQQVTLRCSSQSGHNTVSWYQQALGQGPQFIFQYYREEENGRGNFPPRFSGLQFPNYSSELNVNALELDDSALYLCASSLGATGTDTQYFGPGTRLTVL.

In this sample, this clone turned up a few times. The chain carries TRBV28 and TRBJ1-5; D is possibly TRBD1 (5 bases). The CDR3 extends over 11 amino acids. CDR1 and CDR2 from the germline V gene are MDHEN and SYDVKM. Trimming left V 3 bases short and J 11 bases short, with 8 bases between. The CDR3 DNA is TGTGCCAGCAGTTTGTTGGGGGCCCAGCATTTT. This encodes CASSLLGAQHF.

The chain joins TRBV6-6 to TRBJ1-5; 8 bases align to TRBD1. From germline, CDR1 is MNHNY and CDR2 SVGAGI (reference sequence). J gave up 5 bases and V 7 bases, and 10 bases lay outside the gene matches. The CDR3 totals 15 residues. CDR3 nucleotides: TGTGCCAGCAAACTACAGGGGGTTGAGCATCAGCCCCAGCATTTT. This translates into CASKLQGVEHQPQHF.

The CDR3 DNA follows: TGTGCCAGCAGACACCGGACAACCCGGAGCTACACCTTC. Translation: CASRHRTTRSYTF. The chain links TRBV6-5 to TRBJ1-2; perhaps TRBD1 as D (5 bases). CDR1 and CDR2 (germline): MNHEY, SVGAGI. Trimming took 6 bases from V and 9 from J, leaving 17 bases between them. The CDR3 is 13 residues long.

The chain couples TRBV7-2 to TRBJ1-4; 7 bases agree with TRBD1. The J segment lost 7 bases and the V segment lost 4 bases, leaving 6 bases of the junction unmatched. Germline CDR1 SGHTA, CDR2 FQGNSA. CDR3 size: 14 residues. CDR3: CASSSPPGGEKLFF. CDR3 nucleotide sequence: TGTGCCAGCAGCTCACCCCCAGGGGGTGAAAAACTGTTTTTT.

This clone was seen a handful of times. CDR3 coding DNA: TGTGCCAGCAGCTTAGGACAGCTTTCTAACTATGGCTACACCTTC. Translating gives CASSLGQLSNYGYTF. The chain couples TRBV13 to TRBJ1-2; D not resolved. CDR1 and CDR2 from the germline V gene are PRHDT and FYEKMQ (reference sequence). This CDR3 has 15 amino acids. V shed 0 bases and J shed 0 bases, with 8 bases lying between them.

This rearrangement joins TRBV6-1 to TRBJ1-5; 7 positions match TRBD1. Germline V gene lookup returns CDR1 MNHNS and CDR2 SASEGT. The trim removed 7 bases at V and 7 bases at J, leaving 13 bases unmatched. This CDR3 is 15 amino acids long. Here the CDR3 reads CASNTGTEKGQPQHF. In DNA form, the CDR3 reads TGTGCCAGCAACACCGGGACAGAAAAAGGCCAGCCCCAGCATTTT.

This chain links TRBV5-5 with TRBJ1-1, with TRBD1 as a possible D gene (6 bases). The CDR3 has 14 amino acids. Trimming took 1 base from V and 0 from J, leaving 7 bases between them. Germline V gene data show CDR1 as SGHKS and CDR2 as YYEKEE (reference sequence). CDR3 nucleotide sequence: TGTGCCAGCAGCTTGTGGGACATGAACACTGAAGCTTTCTTT. Its protein is CASSLWDMNTEAFF.

The genes are TRBV5-6 and TRBJ1-3, with 7 bases lining up with TRBD1. J was trimmed by 2 bases and V by 4 bases; bases with no gene match: 9. The CDR3 length is 16 residues. The germline V gene has CDR1 SGHDT and CDR2 YYEEEE. CDR3 protein: CASSLRDSLAGNTIYF. The CDR3, as DNA: TGTGCCAGCAGCCTCCGGGACAGTCTTGCTGGAAACACCATATATTTT.

The chain has TRBV28 and TRBJ1-2; the D is unclear. CDR3 size: 13 residues. V lost 2 bases, J lost 8 bases, and 12 bases lay in between. CDR1 is MDHEN, CDR2 SYDVKM, per germline. The DNA of the CDR3 is TGTGCCAGCAGTTTAGACCGCCTTGGAGGCTACACCTTC. Residues: CASSLDRLGGYTF.

This rearrangement joins TRBV5-1 to TRBJ2-3; TRBD1 is a possible D gene (6 bases). V lost 6 bases and J lost 0, with 14 bases in between. The CDR3 has 15 amino acids. CDR1 is SGHRS, CDR2 YFSETQ, per germline. Written as DNA, the CDR3 is TGCGCCAGCATGAGGCTCGGGACAAGCACAGATACGCAGTATTTT. This encodes CASMRLGTSTDTQYF.

The chain uses TRBV11-2 and TRBJ2-2, with 9 bases that match TRBD1. Germline V gives CDR1 SGHAT, CDR2 FQNNGV. CDR3 size: 15 residues. The J segment lost 4 bases and the V segment lost 3 bases, leaving 3 bases of the junction unmatched. CDR3 sequence reads: CASSLTGGSTGELFF. The CDR3 DNA is TGTGCCAGCAGCTTGACAGGGGGGAGCACCGGGGAGCTGTTTTTT.

This chain uses TRBV5-4 with TRBJ2-6; a weak D match, TRBD1 (5 bases). The germline CDR1 and CDR2 sequences are SGHNT and YYREEE (reference sequence). Trimming took 2 bases from V and 1 from J, leaving 13 bases between them. The CDR3 covers 17 residues. The CDR3 nucleotides are TGTGCCAGCAGCTTTCCAGGGTCTCCATCTGGGGCCAACGTCCTGACTTTC. Amino acids: CASSFPGSPSGANVLTF.

The V and J genes are TRBV14 and TRBJ2-1, with D unresolved. The CDR3 has 15 amino acids. V was pared by 0 bases and J by 5 bases, with 11 bases between. Germline V gene data show CDR1 as SGHDN and CDR2 as FVKESK. Written as DNA, the CDR3 is TGTGCCAGCAGCCAAGAAGGCAGCTACAACAATGAGCAGTTCTTC. Protein product: CASSQEGSYNNEQFF.

The gene calls are TRBV7-2 and TRBJ2-7, with TRBD1 matching over 9 bases. The CDR3 spans 16 residues. CDR1 is SGHTA, CDR2 FQGNSA, per germline. Losses at the gene ends were 2 bases for V and 5 bases for J; bases not matched to a gene: 10. The CDR3 here is CASSLMGGQGEDEQYF. The CDR3 DNA follows: TGTGCCAGCAGCTTAATGGGGGGACAGGGAGAGGACGAGCAGTACTTC.

The chain recombines TRBV30 with TRBJ1-4; tentative D call: TRBD1 (5 bases). The V and J ends lost 1 base and 6 bases respectively, with 15 bases between them. This CDR3 is built from 15 residues. Germline assignment: CDR1 GTSNPN and CDR2 SVGIG (reference sequence). As DNA, the CDR3 is TGTGCCTGGAGTGCGTCGGCAGGGAGTTATGAAAAACTGTTTTTT. Translated, it gives CAWSASAGSYEKLFF. Variable domain in full (rest from reference TRBV30 and TRBJ1-4): SQTIHQWPATLVQPVGSPLSLECTVEGTSNPNLYWYRQAAGRGLQLLFYSVGIGQISSEVPQNLSASRPQDRQFILSSKKLLLSDSGFYLCAWSASAGSYEKLFFGSGTQLSVL.

The V call is TRBV27, the J call TRBJ1-5; 7 nucleotides agree with TRBD1. CDR1 and CDR2 from the germline V gene are MNHEY and SMNVEV (reference sequence). After removal of 8 bases from V and 1 base from J, the junction contained 8 bases not matched to a gene. The CDR3 extends over 15 amino acids. The CDR3 spells CASGSGGRSNQPQHF. The CDR3 nucleotides are TGTGCCAGCGGGTCAGGGGGTAGAAGCAATCAGCCCCAGCATTTT.